Presented here are 24 T cell receptor beta chains from one specimen sequenced in a study of cytomegalovirus exposure and HLA in healthy donors. Vbeta (60) and Jbeta (13) primers were used in the PCR. Assay used: immunoSEQ multiplex PCR; TCRdb lists only in-frame clones, some missing. The sample has about 230,000 clones; around four fifths are singletons. Material: PBMCs. The receptors derive from a woman aged 60-75 years in good health and CMV-seropositive.

The table lists this clone with a few counts. CDR3 coding DNA: TGCGCCAGCGGAGGCGGGGAGCTGTTTTTT. Amino acids: CASGGGELFF. This sequence joins TRBV4-1 and TRBJ2-2; D perhaps matches TRBD2 (5 bases). The germline V and J ends were trimmed by 8 bases and 7 bases, with 5 bases remaining between them. Looked up from germline, CDR1 is MGHRA and CDR2 is YSYEKL. CDR3 length: 10 residues.

This clone turned up a few times. V gene TRBV20-1 combines with J gene TRBJ1-1; D perhaps matches TRBD1 (6 bases). Germline loops: CDR1 DFQATT, CDR2 SNEGSKA (reference sequence). The CDR3 covers 11 residues. V was clipped by 5 bases and J by 5 bases, with 9 bases between them. CDR3 sequence (DNA): TGCAGTGCTCTACAGGGTACTGAAGCTTTCTTT. Translating it yields CSALQGTEAFF.

This chain uses TRBV10-3 with TRBJ1-3; a weak D match, TRBD1 (5 bases). Germline V lookup: CDR1 ENHRY, CDR2 SYGVKD. Trimming removed 7 bases at V and 2 bases at J, with 12 bases between. This CDR3 has 14 residues. The CDR3 bases are TGTGCCATCACTGGGACTGCGCCTGGAAACACCATATATTTT. Residues: CAITGTAPGNTIYF.

The rearrangement uses TRBV5-5 and TRBJ1-2; D remains unclear. Germline V CDR1 and CDR2: SGHKS, YYEKEE (reference sequence). Deletions cut 0 bases from V and 6 bases from J, with 12 bases between. This CDR3 is built from 14 residues. The CDR3 DNA reads as TGTGCCAGCAGCTTGGATGGCAGATTTCATGGCTACACCTTC. Its translation: CASSLDGRFHGYTF.

The chain carries TRBV19 and TRBJ2-3, with 14 bases fitting TRBD2. The CDR3 sequence is 16 residues long. V trimming: 3 bases; J trimming: 4 bases; junction bases outside the gene matches: 3. Looked up from germline, CDR1 is LNHDA and CDR2 is SQIVND (reference sequence). CDR3 sequence: CASSIGLAGGPDTQYF. In DNA form, the CDR3 reads TGTGCCAGTAGTATCGGACTAGCGGGAGGCCCAGATACGCAGTATTTT.

This clone has more than one count but fewer than ten. The chain couples TRBV4-3 to TRBJ1-5; 12 bases fit TRBD1. Germline V CDR1 and CDR2: LGHNA, YSLEER. The CDR3 runs to 20 residues. With V trimmed by 0 bases and J by 4 bases, 13 bases remained unmatched. CDR3 sequence: CASSQDIRDRGLMGNQPQHF. CDR3 DNA sequence: TGCGCCAGCAGCCAAGATATAAGGGACAGGGGGCTAATGGGGAATCAGCCCCAGCATTTT.

The rearrangement joins TRBV27 to TRBJ2-6; D remains ambiguous. The CDR3 length is 16 residues. Germline V CDR1 and CDR2: MNHEY, SMNVEV (reference sequence). Trimming removed 3 bases from V and 0 bases from J, with 9 bases in between. The CDR3 is CASSLQASSGANVLTF. CDR3 bases: TGTGCCAGCAGTTTGCAGGCTTCCTCTGGGGCCAACGTCCTGACTTTC.

The V and J genes are TRBV28 and TRBJ2-7; maybe TRBD2 (5 bases). The germline gives CDR1 MDHEN, CDR2 SYDVKM. The CDR3 loop spans 13 amino acids. V dropped 7 bases and J dropped 3 bases, with 13 bases sitting between them. In nucleotides, the CDR3 is TGTGCCAGCACCCTCTTCGCGGGCTACGAGCAGTACTTC. Translating it yields CASTLFAGYEQYF.

The sample holds a few counts of this clone. The chain recombines TRBV18 with TRBJ1-1; tentatively, D is TRBD1 (6 bases). Germline CDR1 is KGHSH and CDR2 is LQKENI. The germline V and J ends were trimmed by 6 bases and 3 bases, with 11 bases remaining between them. CDR3 size: 13 residues. CDR3 sequence reads: CASSQGLDTEAFF. The DNA for the CDR3 is TGTGCCAGCTCCCAGGGGCTGGACACTGAAGCTTTCTTT. Supplemented by reference TRBV18 and TRBJ1-1, the full variable domain reads NAGVMQNPRHLVRRRGQEARLRCSPMKGHSHVYWYRQLPEEGLKFMVYLQKENIIDESGMPKERFSAEFPKEGPSILRIQQVVRGDSAAYFCASSQGLDTEAFFGQGTRLTVV.

The sample holds one count of this clone. The rearrangement joins TRBV7-2 to TRBJ2-5; TRBD2 is a possible D gene (6 bases). V was shortened by 5 bases and J by 2 bases, with 18 bases between the two germline ends. The length of the CDR3 is 16 residues. The germline V gene has CDR1 SGHTA and CDR2 FQGNSA. The CDR3 spells CASSPPGLRGQETQYF. The CDR3 DNA reads TGTGCCAGCAGCCCCCCGGGACTCAGAGGGCAAGAGACCCAGTACTTC.

This clone came up a few times. DNA of the CDR3: TGTGCCAGCAGCTTAAGAGGGGCGGGACTCCAGCATTTT. Translation: CASSLRGAGLQHF. V and J are TRBV7-8 and TRBJ1-5, with D possibly being TRBD1 (5 bases). Trimming took 2 bases from V and 12 from J, leaving 14 bases between them. Germline V lookup: CDR1 SGHVS, CDR2 FQNEAQ. The CDR3 loop spans 13 amino acids.

The V and J genes are TRBV27 and TRBJ1-6, with 9 bases identical to TRBD1. Germline CDR1 and CDR2: MNHEY and SMNVEV (reference sequence). The CDR3 has 14 amino acids. V dropped 6 bases and J dropped 6; count of bases not matched to a gene: 3. The CDR3 sequence is CASSQDRGNSPLHF. For the CDR3, the DNA is TGTGCCAGCAGCCAGGACAGGGGTAATTCACCCCTCCACTTT.

V gene TRBV18 combines with J gene TRBJ2-1, with unresolved D. From germline, CDR1 is KGHSH and CDR2 LQKENI. V was pared by 3 bases and J by 8 bases, with 14 bases between. The CDR3 has 14 residues. The CDR3 protein is CASSPVAVVYEQFF. The DNA for the CDR3 is TGTGCCAGCTCACCGGTAGCTGTCGTATATGAGCAGTTCTTC.

The rearrangement joins TRBV21-1 to TRBJ1-5; the table names TRBD1, a call not compared with the DNA. TRBV21-1 is classified as a pseudogene. This CDR3 contains 15 residues. The CDR3 sequence is CASSNAGKSNQPQHF. The DNA for the CDR3 is TGTGCCAGCAGCAATGCAGGGAAGAGCAATCAGCCCCAGCATTTT.

This sequence joins TRBV2 and TRBJ1-2, with 7 positions matching TRBD1. This CDR3 is built from 15 residues. J was trimmed by 4 bases and V by 5 bases; bases with no gene match: 10. The V gene's germline CDR1 is SNHLY and CDR2 FYNNEI. CDR3 nucleotides: TGTGCCAGCAGTTCTCCGGACAGGAGCCTCTATGGCTACACCTTC. It is translated as CASSSPDRSLYGYTF.

The chain couples TRBV6-1 to TRBJ1-2; D gene ambiguous. The germline CDR1 and CDR2 sequences are MNHNS and SASEGT. Trimming removed 4 bases from V and 8 bases from J, with 14 bases in between. The CDR3 covers 13 residues. This CDR3 is CASSATQTPGYTF. Here the CDR3 DNA reads TGTGCCAGCAGTGCGACACAGACGCCCGGCTACACCTTC.

The chain employs TRBV7-2 and TRBJ1-2; a possible D gene is TRBD1 (6 bases). The CDR3 totals 15 residues. The V end was cut by 5 bases, the J end by 5 bases, with 18 bases between. Germline-derived CDR1 and CDR2 are SGHTA and FQGNSA. The CDR3 DNA reads TGTGCCAGCAGCCCGATGACGGGACACAGATATGGCTACACCTTC. Residues: CASSPMTGHRYGYTF.

This rearrangement joins TRBV6-1 to TRBJ1-2; 10 bases map to TRBD1. V shed 4 bases, J shed 8 bases, and the junction held 10 bases outside the gene matches. Germline CDR1 MNHNS, CDR2 SASEGT. CDR3 length equals 15 residues. CDR3 DNA sequence: TGTGCCAGCAGTGCCGGACAGGGGGGGATCAAGGGCTACACCTTC. It encodes CASSAGQGGIKGYTF.

This chain uses TRBV5-5 with TRBJ2-2; TRBD1 agrees at 9 bases. CDR3 length: 16 residues. The junction had 4 bases not matched to a gene; V was cut back by 3 bases and J by 1 base. Germline V gives CDR1 SGHKS, CDR2 YYEKEE (reference sequence). CDR3 in amino acids: CASSYPGQGNTGELFF. DNA of the CDR3: TGTGCCAGCAGCTATCCGGGACAGGGGAACACCGGGGAGCTGTTTTTT.

This rearrangement joins TRBV7-3 to TRBJ1-6, with 7 bases lining up with TRBD1. J was trimmed by 7 bases and V by 10 bases; bases with no gene match: 13. Looked up from germline, CDR1 is SGHTA and CDR2 is FQGTGA. CDR3 length: 15 residues. The CDR3 region has the DNA TGTGCCACAGCTAGGGGTACAGGGGCCAATTCACCCCTCCACTTT. Protein: CATARGTGANSPLHF.

The gene calls are TRBV6-5 and TRBJ1-4; TRBD1 matches at 11 bases. The V segment lost 6 bases and the J segment 7 bases; nucleotides outside the gene matches: 7. The germline V gene encodes CDR1 MNHEY and CDR2 SVGAGI. The length of the CDR3 is 15 residues. CDR3 bases: TGTGCCAGCAGACACGGGACAGGGGGTACTGAAAAACTGTTTTTT. Residues: CASRHGTGGTEKLFF.

J is TRBJ2-2 and V is TRBV11-2; tentative D call: TRBD1 (6 bases). Germline V CDR1 and CDR2: SGHAT, FQNNGV. Deletions cut 9 bases from V and 6 bases from J, with 17 bases between. The CDR3 covers 14 residues. CDR3: CASARNQGSGELFF. CDR3 nucleotide sequence: TGTGCCAGTGCACGGAACCAGGGGTCCGGGGAGCTGTTTTTT.

The V gene is TRBV2, the J gene TRBJ2-5; D is possibly TRBD2 (6 bases). The J call may be wrong; the DNA end is better matched by TRBJ2-7. The CDR3 has 14 amino acids. Germline V gives CDR1 SNHLY, CDR2 FYNNEI. The CDR3 sequence is CASSEDLAIDEQYF. The CDR3 bases are TGTGCCAGCAGTGAAGACCTAGCGATCGACGAGCAGTACTTC.

The gene calls are TRBV6-1 and TRBJ1-4; a possible D gene is TRBD1 (6 bases). CDR3 size: 15 residues. The germline V and J ends were trimmed by 6 bases and 4 bases, with 15 bases remaining between them. Germline V gene lookup returns CDR1 MNHNS and CDR2 SASEGT. CDR3 sequence (DNA): TGTGCCAGCAGCAAACAGGGCCACTTTAATGAAAAACTGTTTTTT. Encoded protein: CASSKQGHFNEKLFF.